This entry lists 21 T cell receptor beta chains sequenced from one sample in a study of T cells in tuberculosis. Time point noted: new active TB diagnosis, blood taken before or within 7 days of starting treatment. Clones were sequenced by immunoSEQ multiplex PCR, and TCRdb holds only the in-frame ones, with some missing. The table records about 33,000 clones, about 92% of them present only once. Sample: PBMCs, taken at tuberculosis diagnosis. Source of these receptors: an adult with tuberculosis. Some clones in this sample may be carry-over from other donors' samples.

The CDR3: CASAASNTGELFF. Written as DNA, the CDR3 is TGTGCCAGCGCGGCCTCGAACACCGGGGAGCTGTTTTTT. The V and J genes are TRBV6-4 and TRBJ2-2; D uncertain. The CDR3 contains 13 residues. Trimming cost V 8 bases and J 0 bases, with 7 bases left between them. The germline V gene encodes CDR1 MRHNA and CDR2 SNTAGT.

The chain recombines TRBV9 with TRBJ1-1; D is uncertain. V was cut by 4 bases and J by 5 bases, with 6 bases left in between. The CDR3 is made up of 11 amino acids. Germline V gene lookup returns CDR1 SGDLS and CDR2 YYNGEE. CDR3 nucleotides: TGTGCCAGCAGCCCAACTACTGAAGCTTTCTTT. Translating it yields CASSPTTEAFF.

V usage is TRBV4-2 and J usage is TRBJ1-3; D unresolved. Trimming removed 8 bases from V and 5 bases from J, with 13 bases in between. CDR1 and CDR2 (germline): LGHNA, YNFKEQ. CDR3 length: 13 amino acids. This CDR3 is CASGPFVRNTIYF. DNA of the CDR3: TGTGCCAGCGGGCCATTTGTGCGAAACACCATATATTTT.

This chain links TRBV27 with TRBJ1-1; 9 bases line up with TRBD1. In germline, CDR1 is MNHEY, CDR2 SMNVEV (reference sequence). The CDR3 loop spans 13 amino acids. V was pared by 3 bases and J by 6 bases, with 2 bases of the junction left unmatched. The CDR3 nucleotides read TGTGCCAGCAGTTTGAGGGACAGGGCTGAAGCTTTCTTT. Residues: CASSLRDRAEAFF.

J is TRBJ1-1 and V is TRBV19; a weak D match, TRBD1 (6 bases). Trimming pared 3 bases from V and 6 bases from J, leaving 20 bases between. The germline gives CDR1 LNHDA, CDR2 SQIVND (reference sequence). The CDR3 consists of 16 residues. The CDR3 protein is CASSITRQVGKSEAFF. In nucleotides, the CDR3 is TGTGCCAGTAGTATCACCCGACAGGTTGGAAAGTCTGAAGCTTTCTTT.

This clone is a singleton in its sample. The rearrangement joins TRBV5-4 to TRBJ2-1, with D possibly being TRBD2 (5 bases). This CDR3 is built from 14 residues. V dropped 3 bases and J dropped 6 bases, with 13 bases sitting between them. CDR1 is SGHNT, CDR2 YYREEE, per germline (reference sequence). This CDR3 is CASSSPFGSNEQFF. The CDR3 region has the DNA TGTGCCAGCAGCTCGCCGTTTGGGAGCAATGAGCAGTTCTTC.

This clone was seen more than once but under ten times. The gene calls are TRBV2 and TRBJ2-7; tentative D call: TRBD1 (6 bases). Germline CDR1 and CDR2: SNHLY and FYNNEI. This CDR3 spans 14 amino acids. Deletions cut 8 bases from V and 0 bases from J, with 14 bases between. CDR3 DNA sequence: TGTGCCAGCTGTAAGGGGGTCATCTCCTACGAGCAGTACTTC. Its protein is CASCKGVISYEQYF.

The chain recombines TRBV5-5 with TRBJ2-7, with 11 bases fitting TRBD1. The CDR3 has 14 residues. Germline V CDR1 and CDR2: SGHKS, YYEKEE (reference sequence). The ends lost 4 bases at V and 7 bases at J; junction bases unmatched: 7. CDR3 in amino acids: CASSRGQGAFEQYF. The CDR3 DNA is TGTGCCAGCAGCAGAGGACAGGGGGCGTTTGAGCAGTACTTC.

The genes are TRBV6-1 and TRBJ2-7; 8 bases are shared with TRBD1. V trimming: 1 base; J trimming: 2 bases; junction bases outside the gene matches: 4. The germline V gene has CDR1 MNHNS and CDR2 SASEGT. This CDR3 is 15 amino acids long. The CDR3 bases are TGTGCCAGCAGTGAAGGAGCCAGGGGGCCCTACGAGCAGTACTTC. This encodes CASSEGARGPYEQYF.

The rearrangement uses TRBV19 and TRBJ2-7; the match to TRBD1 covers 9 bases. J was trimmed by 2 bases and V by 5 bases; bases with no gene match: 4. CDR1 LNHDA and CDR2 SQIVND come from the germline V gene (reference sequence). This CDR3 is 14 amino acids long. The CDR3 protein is CASSPGQGPYEQYF. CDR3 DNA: TGTGCCAGTAGTCCGGGACAGGGCCCCTACGAGCAGTACTTC. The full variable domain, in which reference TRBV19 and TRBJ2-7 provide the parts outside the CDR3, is DGGITQSPKYLFRKEGQNVTLSCEQNLNHDAMYWYRQDPGQGLRLIYYSQIVNDFQKGDIAEGYSVSREKKESFPLTVTSAQKNPTAFYLCASSPGQGPYEQYFGPGTRLTVT.

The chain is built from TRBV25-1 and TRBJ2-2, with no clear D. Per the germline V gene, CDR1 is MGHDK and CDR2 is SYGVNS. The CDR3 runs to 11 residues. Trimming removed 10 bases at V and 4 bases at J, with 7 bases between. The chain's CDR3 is CATPGTGELFF. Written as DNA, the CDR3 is TGTGCCACTCCGGGCACCGGGGAGCTGTTTTTT.

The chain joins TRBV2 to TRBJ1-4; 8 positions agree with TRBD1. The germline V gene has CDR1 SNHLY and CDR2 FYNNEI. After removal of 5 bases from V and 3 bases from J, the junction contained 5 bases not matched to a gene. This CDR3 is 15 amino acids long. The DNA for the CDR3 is TGTGCCAGCAGTCAAGGACAGGGCTCTAATGAAAAACTGTTTTTT. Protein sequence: CASSQGQGSNEKLFF.

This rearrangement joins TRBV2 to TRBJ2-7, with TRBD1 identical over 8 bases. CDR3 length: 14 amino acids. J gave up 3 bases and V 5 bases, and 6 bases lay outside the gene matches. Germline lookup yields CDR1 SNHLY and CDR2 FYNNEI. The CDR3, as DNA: TGTGCCAGCAGTAAAACGGGGACAGGCTACGAGCAGTACTTC. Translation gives CASSKTGTGYEQYF.

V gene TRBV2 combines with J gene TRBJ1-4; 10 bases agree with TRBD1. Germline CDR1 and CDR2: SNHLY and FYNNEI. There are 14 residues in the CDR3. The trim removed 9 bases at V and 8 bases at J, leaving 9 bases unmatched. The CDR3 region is CASTSRGQGEKLFF. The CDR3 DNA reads TGTGCCAGTACGAGTAGGGGACAGGGGGAAAAACTGTTTTTT.

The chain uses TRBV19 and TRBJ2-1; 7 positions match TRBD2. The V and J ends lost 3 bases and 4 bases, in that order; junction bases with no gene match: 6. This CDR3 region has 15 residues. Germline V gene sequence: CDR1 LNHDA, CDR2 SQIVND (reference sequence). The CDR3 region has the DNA TGTGCCAGTAGTATTGAAGCGGGGTCTTACAATGAGCAGTTCTTC. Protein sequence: CASSIEAGSYNEQFF.

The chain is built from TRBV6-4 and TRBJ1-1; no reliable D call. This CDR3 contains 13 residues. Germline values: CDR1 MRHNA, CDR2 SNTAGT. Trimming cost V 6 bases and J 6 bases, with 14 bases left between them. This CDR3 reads CASRDQVGAEAFF. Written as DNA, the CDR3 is TGTGCCAGCAGGGACCAAGTGGGCGCTGAAGCTTTCTTT.

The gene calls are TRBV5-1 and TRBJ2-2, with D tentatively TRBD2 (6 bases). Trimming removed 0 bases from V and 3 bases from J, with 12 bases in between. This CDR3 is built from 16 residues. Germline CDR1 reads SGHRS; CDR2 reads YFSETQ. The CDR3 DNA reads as TGCGCCAGCAGCTTGGTTTCGGGGGTCGACACCGGGGAGCTGTTTTTT. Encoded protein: CASSLVSGVDTGELFF.

The CDR3 DNA reads TGTGCCAGCAGCTCCACGACAGGGCCCCCCCACAATGAGCAGTTCTTC. Translating gives CASSSTTGPPHNEQFF. The rearrangement joins TRBV7-9 to TRBJ2-1, with 7 bases that match TRBD1. J gave up 5 bases and V 4 bases, and 11 bases lay outside the gene matches. The CDR3 covers 16 residues. Germline assignment: CDR1 SEHNR and CDR2 FQNEAQ (reference sequence).

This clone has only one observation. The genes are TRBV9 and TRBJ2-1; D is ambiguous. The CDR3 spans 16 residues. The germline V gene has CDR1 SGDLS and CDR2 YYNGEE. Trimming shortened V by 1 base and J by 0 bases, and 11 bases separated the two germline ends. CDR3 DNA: TGTGCCAGCAGCGTAAAACCGTGGAGCTCCTACAATGAGCAGTTCTTC. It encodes CASSVKPWSSYNEQFF.

The CDR3 region has the DNA TGTGCCAGCCGAAAGGGGGCTTCTAGCACAGATACGCAGTATTTT. Encoded protein: CASRKGASSTDTQYF. This chain joins TRBV6-1 and TRBJ2-3, with 7 bases matching TRBD1. V shed 8 bases and J 0 bases; nucleotides not matched to a gene: 8. The CDR3 is made up of 15 amino acids. CDR1 is MNHNS, CDR2 SASEGT, per germline.

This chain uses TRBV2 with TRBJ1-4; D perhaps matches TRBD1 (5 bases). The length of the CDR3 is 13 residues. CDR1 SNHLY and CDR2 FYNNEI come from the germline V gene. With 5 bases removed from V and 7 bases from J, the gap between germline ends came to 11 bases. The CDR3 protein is CASSLGGGEKLFF. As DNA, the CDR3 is TGTGCCAGCAGTCTCGGGGGTGGTGAAAAACTGTTTTTT.